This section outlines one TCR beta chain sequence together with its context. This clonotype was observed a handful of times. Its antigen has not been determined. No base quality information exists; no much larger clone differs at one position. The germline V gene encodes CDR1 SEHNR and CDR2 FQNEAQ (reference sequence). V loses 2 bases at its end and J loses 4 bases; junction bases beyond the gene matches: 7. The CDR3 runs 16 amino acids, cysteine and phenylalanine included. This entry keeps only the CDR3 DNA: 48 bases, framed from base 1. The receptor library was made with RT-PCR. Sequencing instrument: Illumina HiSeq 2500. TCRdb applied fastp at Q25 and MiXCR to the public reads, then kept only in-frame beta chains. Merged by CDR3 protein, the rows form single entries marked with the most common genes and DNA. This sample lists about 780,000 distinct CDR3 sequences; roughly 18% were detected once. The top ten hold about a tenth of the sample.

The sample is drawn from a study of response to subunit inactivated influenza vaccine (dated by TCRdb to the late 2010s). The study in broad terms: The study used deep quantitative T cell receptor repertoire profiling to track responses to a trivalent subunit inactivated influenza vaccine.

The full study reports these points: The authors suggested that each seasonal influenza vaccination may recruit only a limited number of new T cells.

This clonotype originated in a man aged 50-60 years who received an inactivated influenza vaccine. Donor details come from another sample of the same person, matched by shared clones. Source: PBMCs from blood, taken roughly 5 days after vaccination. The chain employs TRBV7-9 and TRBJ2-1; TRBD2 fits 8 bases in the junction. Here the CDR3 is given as CASSLTRGGSYNEQFF. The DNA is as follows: TGTGCCAGCAGCTTAACTCGGGGGGGCAGTTACAATGAGCAGTTCTTC.